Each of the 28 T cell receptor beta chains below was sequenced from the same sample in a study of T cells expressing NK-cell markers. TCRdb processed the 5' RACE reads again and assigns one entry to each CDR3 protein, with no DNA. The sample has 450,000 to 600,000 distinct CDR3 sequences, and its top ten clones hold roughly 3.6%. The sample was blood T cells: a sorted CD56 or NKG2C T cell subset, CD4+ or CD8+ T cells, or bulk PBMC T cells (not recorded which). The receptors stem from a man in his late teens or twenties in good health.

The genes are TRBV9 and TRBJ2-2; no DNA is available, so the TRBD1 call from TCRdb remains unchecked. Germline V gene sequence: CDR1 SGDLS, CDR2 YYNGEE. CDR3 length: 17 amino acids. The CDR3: CASSPPRGLRTPGELFF.

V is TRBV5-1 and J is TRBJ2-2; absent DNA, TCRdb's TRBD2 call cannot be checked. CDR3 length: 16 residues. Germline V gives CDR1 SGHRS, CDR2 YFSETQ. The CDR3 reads CASSLAPQSSDGGLFF.

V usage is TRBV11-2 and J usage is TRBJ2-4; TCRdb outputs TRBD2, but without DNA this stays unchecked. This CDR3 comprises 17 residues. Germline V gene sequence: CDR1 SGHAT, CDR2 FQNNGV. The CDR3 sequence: CASSLGGLADAKNIQYF.

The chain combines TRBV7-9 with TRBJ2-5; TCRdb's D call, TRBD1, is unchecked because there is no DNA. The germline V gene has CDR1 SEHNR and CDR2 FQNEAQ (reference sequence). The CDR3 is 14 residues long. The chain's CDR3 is CASSSGQLEETQYF.

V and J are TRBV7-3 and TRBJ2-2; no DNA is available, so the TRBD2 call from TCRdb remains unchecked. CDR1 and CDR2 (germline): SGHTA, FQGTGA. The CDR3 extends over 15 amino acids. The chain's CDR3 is CASSLGTSGGGELFF.

CDR3 region: CASSDHGPPTGELFF. The chain links TRBV2 to TRBJ2-2; TCRdb calls TRBD1, which cannot be checked without DNA. Germline V gene sequence: CDR1 SNHLY, CDR2 FYNNEI. The CDR3 spans 15 residues.

CDR3: CASSLWISPEQFF. This chain uses TRBV12-3 or TRBV12-4 with TRBJ2-1. The CDR3 totals 13 residues.

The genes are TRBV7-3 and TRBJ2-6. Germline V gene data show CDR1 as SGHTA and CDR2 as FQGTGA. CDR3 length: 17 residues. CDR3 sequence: CASSLRSRGSGANVLTF.

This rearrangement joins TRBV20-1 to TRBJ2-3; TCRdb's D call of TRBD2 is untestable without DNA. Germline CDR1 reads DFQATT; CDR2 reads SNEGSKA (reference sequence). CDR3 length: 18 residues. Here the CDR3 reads CSVKGLADISSTTDTQYF.

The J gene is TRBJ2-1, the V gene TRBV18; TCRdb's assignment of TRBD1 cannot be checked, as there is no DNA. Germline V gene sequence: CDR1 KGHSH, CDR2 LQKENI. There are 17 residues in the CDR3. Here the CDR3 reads CASSPPGQIPGYNEQFF. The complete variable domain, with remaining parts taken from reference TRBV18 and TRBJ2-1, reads NAGVMQNPRHLVRRRGQEARLRCSPMKGHSHVYWYRQLPEEGLKFMVYLQKENIIDESGMPKERFSAEFPKEGPSILRIQQVVRGDSAAYFCASSPPGQIPGYNEQFFGPGTRLTVL.

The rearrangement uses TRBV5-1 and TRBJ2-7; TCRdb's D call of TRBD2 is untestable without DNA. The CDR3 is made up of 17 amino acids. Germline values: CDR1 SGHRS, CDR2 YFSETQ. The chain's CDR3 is CASSVEGAGVSVYEQYF. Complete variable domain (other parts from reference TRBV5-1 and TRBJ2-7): KAGVTQTPRYLIKTRGQQVTLSCSPISGHRSVSWYQQTPGQGLQFLFEYFSETQRNKGNFPGRFSGRQFSNSRSEMNVSTLELGDSALYLCASSVEGAGVSVYEQYFGPGTRLTVT.

The CDR3 loop is CASTDSYEQYF. The chain recombines TRBV12-3 or TRBV12-4 with TRBJ2-7; TCRdb selects TRBD1, and the lack of DNA leaves this call unchecked. CDR3 length: 11 amino acids.

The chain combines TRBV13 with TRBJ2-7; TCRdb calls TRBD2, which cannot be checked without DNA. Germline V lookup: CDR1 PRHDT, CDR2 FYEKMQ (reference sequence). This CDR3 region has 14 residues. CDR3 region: CASSRPSVGYEQYF.

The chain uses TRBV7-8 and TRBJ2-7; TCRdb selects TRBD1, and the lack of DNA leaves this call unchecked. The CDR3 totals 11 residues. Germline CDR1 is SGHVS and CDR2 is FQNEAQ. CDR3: CATGTGNEQYF.

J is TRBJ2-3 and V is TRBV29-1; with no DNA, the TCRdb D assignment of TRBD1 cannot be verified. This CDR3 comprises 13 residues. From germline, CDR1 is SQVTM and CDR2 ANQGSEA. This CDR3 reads CSARGRVTDTQYF.

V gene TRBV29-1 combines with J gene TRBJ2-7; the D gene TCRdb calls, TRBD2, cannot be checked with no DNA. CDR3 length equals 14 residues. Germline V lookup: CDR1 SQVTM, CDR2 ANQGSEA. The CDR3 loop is CSVEGPSGGDEQYF.

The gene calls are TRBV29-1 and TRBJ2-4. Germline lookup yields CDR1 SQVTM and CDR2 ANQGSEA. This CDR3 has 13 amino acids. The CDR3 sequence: CSVYGQAQNIQYF.

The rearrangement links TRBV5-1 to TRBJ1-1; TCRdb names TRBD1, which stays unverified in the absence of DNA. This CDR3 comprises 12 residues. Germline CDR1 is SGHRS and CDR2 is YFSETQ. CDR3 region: CASADGGTEAFF.

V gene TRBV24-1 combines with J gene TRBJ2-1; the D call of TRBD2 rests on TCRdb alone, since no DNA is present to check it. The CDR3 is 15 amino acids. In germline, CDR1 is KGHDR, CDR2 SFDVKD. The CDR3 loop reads CATSDPPPASGEQFF.

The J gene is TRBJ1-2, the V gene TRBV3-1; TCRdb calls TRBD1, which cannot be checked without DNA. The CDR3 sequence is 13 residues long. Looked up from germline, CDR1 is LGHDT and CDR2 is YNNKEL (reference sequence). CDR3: CASSPRQGYGYTF.

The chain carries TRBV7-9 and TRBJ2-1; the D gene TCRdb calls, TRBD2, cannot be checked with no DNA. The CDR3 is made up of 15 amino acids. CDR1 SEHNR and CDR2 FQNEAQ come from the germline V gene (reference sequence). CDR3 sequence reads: CASSLDSGRSNEQFF.

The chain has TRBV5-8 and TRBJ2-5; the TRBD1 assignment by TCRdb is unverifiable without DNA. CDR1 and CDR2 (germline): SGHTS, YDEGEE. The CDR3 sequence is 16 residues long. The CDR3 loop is CASSRVGTGYQETQYF. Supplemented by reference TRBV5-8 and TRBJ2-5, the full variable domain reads EAGVTQSPTHLIKTRGQQATLRCSPISGHTSVYWYQQALGLGLQFLLWYDEGEERNRGNFPPRFSGRQFPNYSSELNVNALELEDSALYLCASSRVGTGYQETQYFGPGTRLLVL.

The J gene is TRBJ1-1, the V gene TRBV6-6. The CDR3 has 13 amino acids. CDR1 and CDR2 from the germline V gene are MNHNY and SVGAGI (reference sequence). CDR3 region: CATRTRANTEAFF.

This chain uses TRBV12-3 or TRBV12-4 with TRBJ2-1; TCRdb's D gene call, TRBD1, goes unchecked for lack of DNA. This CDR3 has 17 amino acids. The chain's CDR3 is CASTPDKLGWVKNEQFF.

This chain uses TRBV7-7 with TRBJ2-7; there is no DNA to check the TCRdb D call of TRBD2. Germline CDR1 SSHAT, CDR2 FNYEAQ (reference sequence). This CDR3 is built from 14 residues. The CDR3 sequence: CASSLSSTSYEQYF.

CDR3 sequence reads: CASSQVTGASGRAIGEQFF. The genes are TRBV14 and TRBJ2-1; TCRdb returns TRBD2, unconfirmable since there is no DNA. This CDR3 comprises 19 residues. Germline V gives CDR1 SGHDN, CDR2 FVKESK.

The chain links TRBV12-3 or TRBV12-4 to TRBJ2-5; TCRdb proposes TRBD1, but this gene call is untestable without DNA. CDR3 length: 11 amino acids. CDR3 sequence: CASSLGQGRDF.

The CDR3 reads CASKFRPGTVNTGELFF. The rearrangement uses TRBV6-5 and TRBJ2-2; TCRdb lists TRBD2, though no DNA is available to test this call. CDR1 MNHEY and CDR2 SVGAGI come from the germline V gene. This CDR3 spans 17 amino acids.